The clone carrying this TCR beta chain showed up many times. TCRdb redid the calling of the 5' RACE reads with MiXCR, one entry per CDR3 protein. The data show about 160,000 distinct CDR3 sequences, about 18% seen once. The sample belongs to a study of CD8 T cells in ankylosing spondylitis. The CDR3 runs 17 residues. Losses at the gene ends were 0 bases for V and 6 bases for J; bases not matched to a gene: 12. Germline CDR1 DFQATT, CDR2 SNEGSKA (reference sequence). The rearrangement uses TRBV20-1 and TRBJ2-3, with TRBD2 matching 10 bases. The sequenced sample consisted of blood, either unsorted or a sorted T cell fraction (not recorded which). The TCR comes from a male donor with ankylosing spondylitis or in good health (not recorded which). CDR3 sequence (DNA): TGCAGTGCTAGAGATCTAAACTCGCTAGCGGGAGTGGATACGCAGTATTTT. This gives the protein CSARDLNSLAGVDTQYF.